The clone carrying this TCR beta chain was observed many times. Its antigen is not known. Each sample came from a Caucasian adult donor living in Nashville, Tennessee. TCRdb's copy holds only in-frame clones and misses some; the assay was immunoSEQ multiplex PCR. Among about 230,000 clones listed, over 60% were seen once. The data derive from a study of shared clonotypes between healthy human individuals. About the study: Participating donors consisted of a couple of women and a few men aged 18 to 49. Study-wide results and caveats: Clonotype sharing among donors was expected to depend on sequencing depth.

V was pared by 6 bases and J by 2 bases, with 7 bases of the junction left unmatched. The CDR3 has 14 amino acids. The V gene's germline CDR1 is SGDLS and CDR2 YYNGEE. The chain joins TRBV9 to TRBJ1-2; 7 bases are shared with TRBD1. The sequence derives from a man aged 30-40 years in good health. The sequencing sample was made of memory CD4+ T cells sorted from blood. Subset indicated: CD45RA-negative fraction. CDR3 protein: CASNETGTNYGYTF. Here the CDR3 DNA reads TGTGCCAGCAACGAGACAGGGACAAACTATGGCTACACCTTC.